Below, one TCR beta chain is given with its context. As yet, its antigen is unknown. Naive CD8 cells, CD45RO-negative and positively selected for CCR7, excluded terminally differentiated effector memory CD45RA+ cells. The method was immunoSEQ multiplex PCR; TCRdb's version includes in-frame clones alone and lacks a portion of them. The sample lists more than 2 million clones; approximately 95% were seen once. The sample is drawn from a study of shared clonotypes between healthy human individuals. Overall study context: Each donor's CD8 memory used one plate, CD8 naive two, each CD4 subset three. Findings and caveats of the study: All-four-donor shared clonotypes had higher generation probabilities than non-shared clonotypes did.

The CDR3 runs 13 residues. V lost 4 bases, J lost 5 bases, and 14 bases lay in between. CDR1 and CDR2 from the germline V gene are SQVTM and ANQGSEA. The sample taken for sequencing was naive CD8+ T cells sorted from blood. The TCR originated in a man younger than 30 in good health. V and J are TRBV29-1 and TRBJ1-2; a possible D gene is TRBD1 (6 bases). CDR3 sequence reads: CSVGPTGRYGYTF. The CDR3 DNA reads TGCAGCGTTGGTCCTACAGGGAGGTATGGCTACACCTTC.